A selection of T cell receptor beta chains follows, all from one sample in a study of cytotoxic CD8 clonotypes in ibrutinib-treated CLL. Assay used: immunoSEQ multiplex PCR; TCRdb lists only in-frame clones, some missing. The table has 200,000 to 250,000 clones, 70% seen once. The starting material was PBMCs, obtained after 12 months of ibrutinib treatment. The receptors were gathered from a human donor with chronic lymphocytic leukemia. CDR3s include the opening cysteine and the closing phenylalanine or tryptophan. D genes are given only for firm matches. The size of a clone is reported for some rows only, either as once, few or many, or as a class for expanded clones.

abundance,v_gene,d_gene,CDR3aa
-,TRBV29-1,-,CSVSRDSYEQYF
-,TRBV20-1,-,CSATTSGYTF
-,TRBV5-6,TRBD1,CASSIDRGALKTQYF
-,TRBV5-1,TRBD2,CASSLFGGRAEDTQYF
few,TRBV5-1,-,CASSGGTAYNEQFF
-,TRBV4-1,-,CASSQALTDTQYF
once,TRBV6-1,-,CASSDLRGLSDEKLFF
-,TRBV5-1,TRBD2,CASSLRGGSSYNEQFF
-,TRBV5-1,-,CASSLAQGRGASEQYF
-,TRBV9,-,CASSVAAGMDYGYTF
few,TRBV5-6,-,CASSLGRSYEQYF
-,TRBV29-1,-,CSVFGLSEKLFF
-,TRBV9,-,CASSSPSGTQYF
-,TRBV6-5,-,CASTYDSSGRGYTF
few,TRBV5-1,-,CASSISRGDEKLFF
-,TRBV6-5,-,CASRKRGLNYGYTF
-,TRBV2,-,CASNPNTEAFF
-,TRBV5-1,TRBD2,CASSSTSGATQETQYF
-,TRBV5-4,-,CAITNRAGNTIYF
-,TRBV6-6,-,CASSYREGGIQETQYF
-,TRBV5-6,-,CASSWGSGNTIYF
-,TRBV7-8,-,CASSLVLLAADTQYF
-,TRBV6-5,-,CASSNYYEQYF
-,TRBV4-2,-,CASSQGGGKAQYF
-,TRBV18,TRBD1,CASSSGTGAYEQYF
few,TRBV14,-,CASSRKVVASPLHF
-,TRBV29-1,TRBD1,CSVEGALGTGGKETQYF
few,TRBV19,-,CASSIDSGGTQYF
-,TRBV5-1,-,CASTQTGTLDTQYF
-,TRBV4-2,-,CASSQDTSPEQFF
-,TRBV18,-,CASSPKGQVRDTEAFF
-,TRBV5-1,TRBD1,CASSSGGAETQYF
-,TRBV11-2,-,CASRTQGYNEQFF
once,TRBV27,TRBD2,CASSSGLALEQYF
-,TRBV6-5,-,CASSYASFGRELFF
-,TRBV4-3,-,CASSHSPVSYEQYF
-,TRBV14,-,CASSQMGAAQNIQYF
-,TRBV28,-,CASSFPGTQVLGEQYF
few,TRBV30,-,CAGRVYYNSPLHF
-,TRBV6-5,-,CASSLTGRQYF
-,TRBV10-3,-,CAISESGQYNEQFF
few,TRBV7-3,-,CASSLSGGSEAFF
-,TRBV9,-,CASSPDMMNTEAFF
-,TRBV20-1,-,CSASGGVGYTF
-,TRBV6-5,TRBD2,CASSTPSAGGNEQFF
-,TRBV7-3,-,CASSLTVRVGGNEQFF
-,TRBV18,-,CASSPLSTDTQYF
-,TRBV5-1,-,CASSLNQRYEQYF
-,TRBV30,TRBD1,CAWSGRQGTGSPLHF
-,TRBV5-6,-,CASSFQGRNTEAFF
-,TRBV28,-,CASSLIVGAPGNTIYF
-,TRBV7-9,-,CASELDLLEQYF
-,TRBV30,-,CAWSPAGPDYEQYF
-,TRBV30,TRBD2,CAWSVSSGRAMGQFF